The 25 T cell receptor beta chains in this list originate from one sample, sequenced in a study of a mutant IDH1 vaccine in newly diagnosed glioma. Only in-frame clones appear in the TCRdb table, and some are missing; sequencing was by immunoSEQ multiplex PCR. The table lists tens of thousands of clones, just under 80% of them singletons. What these receptors recognize is not known. Time point of the sample: week 5, during vaccination. A single vaccine dose contained 300 ug of mutant IDH1 20-mer peptide, and topical imiquimod was used with it. Material: PBMCs, obtained from a glioma patient whose treatment included an IDH1 peptide vaccine. The receptors originated from a man aged 45-65 years with glioma.

By share of the sample, this clone is medium-sized (0.01 to 0.1%). V usage is TRBV19 and J usage is TRBJ2-2; D is undetermined. The CDR3 contains 14 residues. Germline V CDR1 and CDR2: LNHDA, SQIVND (reference sequence). The V gene lost 2 bases and the J gene lost 1 base, with 5 bases spanning the gap. CDR3 loop: CASSIKGNTGELFF. In DNA form, the CDR3 reads TGTGCCAGTAGTATAAAAGGGAACACCGGGGAGCTGTTTTTT.

The chain combines TRBV12-2 with TRBJ1-3; TRBD1 was called by the table and not checked on the DNA. TRBV12-2 is a documented pseudogene. The CDR3 is made up of 15 amino acids. The CDR3 region is CASRLGQGAGNTIYF. CDR3 DNA sequence: TGTGCAAGTCGCTTAGGACAGGGGGCTGGAAACACCATATATTTT.

The chain combines TRBV11-2 with TRBJ2-7; 9 bases agree with TRBD1. Germline trimming cut 9 bases from V and 4 bases from J; bases unmatched to any gene: 10. This CDR3 comprises 14 residues. The germline V gene encodes CDR1 SGHAT and CDR2 FQNNGV. The CDR3 spells CASSPGQGWYEQYF. CDR3 DNA sequence: TGTGCCAGTTCACCGGGACAGGGATGGTACGAGCAGTACTTC.

This clone was detected a few times. The CDR3 DNA sequence: TGTGCCTCAATCCCGTCAGGGGGCGCAGATACGCAGTATTTT. Its translation is CASIPSGGADTQYF. The chain uses TRBV7-9 and TRBJ2-3; 8 bases are shared with TRBD1. Germline V lookup: CDR1 SEHNR, CDR2 FQNEAQ (reference sequence). The CDR3 runs 14 residues. Unmatched junction bases numbered 11, after V lost 11 bases and J lost 4 bases.

This clone came up once. The chain recombines TRBV5-4 with TRBJ2-2; 8 nucleotides agree with TRBD1. The V and J ends lost 0 bases and 5 bases, in that order; junction bases with no gene match: 9. Germline V CDR1 and CDR2: SGHNT, YYREEE (reference sequence). The CDR3 has 17 residues. For the CDR3, the DNA is TGTGCCAGCAGCTTGGCGCTACAGGGGGGAAGGACCGGGGAGCTGTTTTTT. Translating it yields CASSLALQGGRTGELFF.

The chain uses TRBV10-3 and TRBJ1-3; D is unresolved. The CDR3 length is 13 residues. V lost 2 bases and J lost 7, with 9 bases in between. The germline V gene has CDR1 ENHRY and CDR2 SYGVKD. For the CDR3, the DNA is TGTGCCATCAGTGAGCCGGAAGCTAACACCATATATTTT. Protein product: CAISEPEANTIYF.

This chain connects TRBV29-1 to TRBJ1-1, with D tentatively TRBD1 (5 bases). Looked up from germline, CDR1 is SQVTM and CDR2 is ANQGSEA. V was shortened by 6 bases and J by 5 bases, with 19 bases between the two germline ends. This CDR3 spans 14 amino acids. The DNA for the CDR3 is TGCAGCGTGACCTATCGGGGGGGGAGGACTGAAGCTTTCTTT. As protein: CSVTYRGGRTEAFF. The full variable domain, its missing parts supplied by reference TRBV29-1 and TRBJ1-1, is SAVISQKPSRDICQRGTSLTIQCQVDSQVTMMFWYRQQPGQSLTLIATANQGSEATYESGFVIDKFPISRPNLTFSTLTVSNMSPEDSSIYLCSVTYRGGRTEAFFGQGTRLTVV.

This chain uses TRBV9 with TRBJ2-2; TRBD2 is a possible D gene (7 bases). The V end was cut by 2 bases, the J end by 4 bases, with 15 bases between. The CDR3 contains 16 residues. Per the germline V gene, CDR1 is SGDLS and CDR2 is YYNGEE. For the CDR3, the DNA is TGTGCCAGCAGCGTCGGCGGGGGCTCCACCACCGGGGAGCTGTTTTTT. It translates to CASSVGGGSTTGELFF.

This chain links TRBV29-1 with TRBJ2-2, with D perhaps TRBD2 (7 bases). The CDR3 loop spans 15 amino acids. Trimming shortened V by 2 bases and J by 6 bases, and 16 bases separated the two germline ends. In germline, CDR1 is SQVTM, CDR2 ANQGSEA. CDR3 DNA: TGCAGCGTTGAAAGGGGGAGGGGGTATGCCGGGGAGCTGTTTTTT. Its protein is CSVERGRGYAGELFF.

J is TRBJ1-1 and V is TRBV7-2; D gene ambiguous. Deletions cut 3 bases from V and 2 bases from J, with 7 bases between. This CDR3 is built from 13 residues. In germline, CDR1 is SGHTA, CDR2 FQGNSA. The CDR3 reads CASSFVQNTEAFF. DNA for the CDR3: TGTGCCAGCAGCTTCGTTCAAAACACTGAAGCTTTCTTT. Together with reference TRBV7-2 and TRBJ1-1, the CDR3 gives the full variable domain: GAGVSQSPSNKVTEKGKDVELRCDPISGHTALYWYRQSLGQGLEFLIYFQGNSAPDKSGLPSDRFSAERTGGSVSTLTIQRTQQEDSAVYLCASSFVQNTEAFFGQGTRLTVV.

The chain joins TRBV19 to TRBJ1-1; D is perhaps TRBD1 (5 bases). V was trimmed by 5 bases and J by 8 bases, leaving 12 bases between them. Germline loops: CDR1 LNHDA, CDR2 SQIVND (reference sequence). This CDR3 comprises 12 residues. The CDR3 nucleotides read TGTGCCAGTAGTGCAGGGATCCCAGAAGCTTTCTTT. This codes for CASSAGIPEAFF.

The genes are TRBV30 and TRBJ2-1, with TRBD2 matching over 9 bases. This CDR3 contains 14 residues. CDR1 GTSNPN and CDR2 SVGIG come from the germline V gene (reference sequence). Germline trimming cut 4 bases from V and 3 bases from J; bases unmatched to any gene: 4. CDR3 amino acids: CAWIGLANYNEQFF. In DNA form, the CDR3 reads TGTGCCTGGATTGGACTAGCGAACTACAATGAGCAGTTCTTC.

The chain is built from TRBV11-2 and TRBJ2-3; the D call may be TRBD1 or TRBD2 (5 bases each). V lost 1 base, J lost 2 bases, and 7 bases lay in between. In germline, CDR1 is SGHAT, CDR2 FQNNGV. The CDR3 extends over 14 amino acids. CDR3 DNA: TGTGCCAGCAGCTTAGGGGGGATCACAGATACGCAGTATTTT. Translated: CASSLGGITDTQYF.

In its sample, this clone was seen once. V usage is TRBV9 and J usage is TRBJ2-4; the D gene is possibly TRBD1 (6 bases). Per the germline V gene, CDR1 is SGDLS and CDR2 is YYNGEE. This CDR3 spans 14 amino acids. Trimming pared 0 bases from V and 7 bases from J, leaving 11 bases between. The CDR3 sequence is CASSVDRAGNIQYF. The CDR3, as DNA: TGTGCCAGCAGCGTAGACAGGGCCGGGAACATTCAGTACTTC.

This clone was detected only once. One end of the junction fails to match germline, which may point to a read error. This chain joins TRBV18 and TRBJ1-4; D may be TRBD1 (5 bases). The length of the CDR3 is 14 residues. Germline CDR1 is KGHSH and CDR2 is LQKENI. The CDR3 here is CASSPGTSNEKLFF. The CDR3 DNA reads as TGTGCCAGCTCACCCGGGACCAGTAATGAGAAACTGTTTTTT.

This chain connects TRBV19 to TRBJ1-1, with 7 bases identical to TRBD1. This CDR3 has 16 amino acids. CDR1 and CDR2 (germline): LNHDA, SQIVND (reference sequence). V shed 2 bases and J 1 base; nucleotides not matched to a gene: 7. The CDR3 sequence is CASSIRAGGANTEAFF. The DNA for the CDR3 is TGTGCCAGTAGTATAAGGGCAGGGGGAGCGAACACTGAAGCTTTCTTT.

The chain carries TRBV7-9 and TRBJ2-1, with D hard to call. Trimming took 1 base from V and 7 from J, leaving 11 bases between them. From germline, CDR1 is SEHNR and CDR2 FQNEAQ (reference sequence). This CDR3 has 14 residues. The CDR3 coding sequence is TGTGCCAGCAGCTTAGTGTCCACCGGGAATGAGCAGTTCTTC. It is translated as CASSLVSTGNEQFF.

The V gene is TRBV7-2, the J gene TRBJ2-5, with no clear D. There are 13 residues in the CDR3. V was pared by 9 bases and J by 5 bases, with 16 bases between. Germline V gene sequence: CDR1 SGHTA, CDR2 FQGNSA. The DNA of the CDR3 is TGTGCCAGTACGATCCCCGGGTTCGAGACCCAGTACTTC. Its protein is CASTIPGFETQYF.

The rearrangement links TRBV19 to TRBJ1-3; D call uncertain. This CDR3 comprises 14 residues. V was shortened by 7 bases and J by 1 base, with 11 bases between the two germline ends. Germline CDR1 is LNHDA and CDR2 is SQIVND (reference sequence). DNA for the CDR3: TGTGCCAGTACCAAGGATAGTTCTGGAAACACCATATATTTT. As protein: CASTKDSSGNTIYF.

The rearrangement joins TRBV10-3 to TRBJ1-2; 8 bases fit TRBD1. Germline values: CDR1 ENHRY, CDR2 SYGVKD. This CDR3 has 18 amino acids. Trimming at V came to 2 bases and at J to 6 bases, leaving 17 bases not matched to a gene. For the CDR3, the DNA is TGTGCCATCAGTGAGCCTCCGGGACAGGTAATTGGGCGGCATGGCTACACCTTC. The encoded protein is CAISEPPGQVIGRHGYTF.

On this clone itself: The junction departs from the called germline gene at one end, perhaps through a read error. The chain joins TRBV28 to TRBJ1-2; TRBD1 agrees at 8 bases. The CDR3 sequence is 12 residues long. The germline CDR1 and CDR2 sequences are MDHEN and SYDVKM. CDR3 sequence: CASSLGQGPAHF. For the CDR3, the DNA is TGTGCCAGCAGTTTAGGACAGGGCCCAGCGCACTTC.

In nucleotides, the CDR3 is TGCGCCAGCAGCCAAGCAATGGAAAACTCTCAGCCCCAGCATTTT. Protein: CASSQAMENSQPQHF. The genes are TRBV4-3 and TRBJ1-5; D is unclear. V was clipped by 1 base and J by 6 bases, with 13 bases between them. Germline-derived CDR1 and CDR2 are LGHNA and YSLEER. CDR3 size: 15 residues.

This clone was recorded once. The chain uses TRBV18 and TRBJ2-3; 8 bases are a match to TRBD2. Trimming removed 2 bases from V and 4 bases from J; junction bases left unmatched: 5. The V gene's germline CDR1 is KGHSH and CDR2 LQKENI. This CDR3 comprises 15 residues. The CDR3 region has the DNA TGTGCCAGCTCACCAAACGGGGGGGCCTCAGATACGCAGTATTTT. Amino acid sequence: CASSPNGGASDTQYF. Full variable domain (rest looked up from reference TRBV18 and TRBJ2-3): NAGVMQNPRHLVRRRGQEARLRCSPMKGHSHVYWYRQLPEEGLKFMVYLQKENIIDESGMPKERFSAEFPKEGPSILRIQQVVRGDSAAYFCASSPNGGASDTQYFGPGTRLTVL.

The rearrangement joins TRBV27 to TRBJ2-7; possible D gene TRBD1, 6 bases. The CDR3 is 13 amino acids. Trimming took 2 bases from V and 7 from J, leaving 12 bases between them. Germline loops: CDR1 MNHEY, CDR2 SMNVEV (reference sequence). CDR3 sequence reads: CASSLRQGFEQYF. In nucleotides, the CDR3 is TGTGCCAGCAGTTTACGCCAGGGGTTTGAGCAGTACTTC.

This sequence joins TRBV7-9 and TRBJ2-5, with D tentatively TRBD2 (6 bases). From germline, CDR1 is SEHNR and CDR2 FQNEAQ (reference sequence). The CDR3 has 14 residues. V was trimmed by 5 bases and J by 5 bases, leaving 15 bases between them. CDR3 in amino acids: CASSRDFHGETQYF. The CDR3, as DNA: TGTGCCAGCAGCAGGGACTTTCATGGGGAGACCCAGTACTTC.